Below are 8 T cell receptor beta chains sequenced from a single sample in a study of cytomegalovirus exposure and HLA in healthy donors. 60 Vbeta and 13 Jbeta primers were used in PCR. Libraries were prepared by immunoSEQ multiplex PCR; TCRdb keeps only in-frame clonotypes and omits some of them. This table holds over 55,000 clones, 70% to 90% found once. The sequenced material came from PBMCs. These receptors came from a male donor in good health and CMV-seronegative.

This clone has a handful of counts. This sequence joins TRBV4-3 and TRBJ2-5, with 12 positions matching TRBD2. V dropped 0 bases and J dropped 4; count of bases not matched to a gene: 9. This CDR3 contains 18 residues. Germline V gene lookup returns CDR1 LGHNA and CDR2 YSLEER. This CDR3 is CASSQDPASGGVRETQYF. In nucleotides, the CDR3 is TGCGCCAGCAGCCAAGATCCGGCTAGCGGGGGGGTGAGAGAGACCCAGTACTTC.

CDR3 protein: CAWGSGGADTQYF. The DNA of the CDR3 is TGTGCCTGGGGGTCCGGAGGCGCAGATACGCAGTATTTT. This rearrangement joins TRBV30 to TRBJ2-3, with D possibly TRBD2 on 5 matching bases. The CDR3 contains 13 residues. The V end lost 5 bases, the J end lost 4 bases, and 13 bases lay between the germline ends. The germline gives CDR1 GTSNPN, CDR2 SVGIG (reference sequence).

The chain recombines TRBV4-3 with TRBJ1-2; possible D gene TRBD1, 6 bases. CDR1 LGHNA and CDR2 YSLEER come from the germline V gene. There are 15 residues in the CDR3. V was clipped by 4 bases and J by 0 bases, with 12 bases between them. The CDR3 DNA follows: TGCGCCAGCAGCCGTGGGGGGGCTTCTAACTATGGCTACACCTTC. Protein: CASSRGGASNYGYTF.

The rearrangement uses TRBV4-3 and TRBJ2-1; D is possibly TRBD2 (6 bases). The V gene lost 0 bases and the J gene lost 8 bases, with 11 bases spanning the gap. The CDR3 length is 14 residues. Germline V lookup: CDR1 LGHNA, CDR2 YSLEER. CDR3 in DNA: TGCGCCAGCAGCCAAGAACGGGCTAGCGATGAGCAGTTCTTC. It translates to CASSQERASDEQFF.

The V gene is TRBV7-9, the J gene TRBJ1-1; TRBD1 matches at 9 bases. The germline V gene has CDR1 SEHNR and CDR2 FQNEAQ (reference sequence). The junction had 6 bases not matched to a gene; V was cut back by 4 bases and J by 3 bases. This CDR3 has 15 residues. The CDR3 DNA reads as TGTGCCAGCAGCTATCGGGGACAGGGAGACACTGAAGCTTTCTTT. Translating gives CASSYRGQGDTEAFF.

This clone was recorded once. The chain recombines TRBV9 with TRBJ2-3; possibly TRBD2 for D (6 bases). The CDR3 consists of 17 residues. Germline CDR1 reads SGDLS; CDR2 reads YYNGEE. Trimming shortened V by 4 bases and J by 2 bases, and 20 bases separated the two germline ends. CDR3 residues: CASSPGLKRGLTDTQYF. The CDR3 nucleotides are TGTGCCAGCAGCCCAGGTCTAAAAAGGGGACTCACAGATACGCAGTATTTT.

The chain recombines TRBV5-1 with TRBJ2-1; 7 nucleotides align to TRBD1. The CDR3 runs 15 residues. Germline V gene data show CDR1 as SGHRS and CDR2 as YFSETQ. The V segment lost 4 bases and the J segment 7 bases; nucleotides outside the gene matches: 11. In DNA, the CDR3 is TGCGCCAGCAGCCAAGACAGGGCCGGCGAGAATGAGCAGTTCTTC. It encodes CASSQDRAGENEQFF.

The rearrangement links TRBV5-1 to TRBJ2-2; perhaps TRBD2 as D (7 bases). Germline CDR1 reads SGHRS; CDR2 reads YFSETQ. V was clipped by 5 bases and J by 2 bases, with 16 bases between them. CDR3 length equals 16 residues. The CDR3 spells CASSLEGGTNTGELFF. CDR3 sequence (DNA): TGCGCCAGCAGTCTGGAGGGGGGGACTAACACCGGGGAGCTGTTTTTT.